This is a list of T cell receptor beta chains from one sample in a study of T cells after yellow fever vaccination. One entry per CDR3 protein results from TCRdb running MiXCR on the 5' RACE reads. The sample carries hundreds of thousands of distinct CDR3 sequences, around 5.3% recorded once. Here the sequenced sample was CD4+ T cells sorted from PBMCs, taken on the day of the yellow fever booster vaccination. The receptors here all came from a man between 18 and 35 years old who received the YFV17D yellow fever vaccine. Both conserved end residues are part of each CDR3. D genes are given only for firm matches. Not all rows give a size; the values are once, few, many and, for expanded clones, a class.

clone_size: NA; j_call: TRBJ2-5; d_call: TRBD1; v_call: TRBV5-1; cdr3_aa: CASSLEGTGGETQYF; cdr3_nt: TGCGCCAGCAGCTTGGAAGGGACAGGGGGAGAGACCCAGTACTTC
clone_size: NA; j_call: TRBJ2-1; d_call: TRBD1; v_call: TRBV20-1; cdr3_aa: CSARDWPGTDNEQFF; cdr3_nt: TGCAGTGCTAGAGATTGGCCGGGGACAGACAATGAGCAGTTCTTC
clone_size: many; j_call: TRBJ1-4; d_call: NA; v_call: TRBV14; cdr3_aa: CASSPTVTGKLFF; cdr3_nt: TGTGCCAGCAGCCCGACAGTTACCGGAAAACTGTTTTTT
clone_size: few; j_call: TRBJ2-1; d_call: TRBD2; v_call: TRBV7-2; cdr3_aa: CASSLPGLAGRYEQFF; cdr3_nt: TGTGCCAGCAGCCTCCCGGGACTAGCGGGGCGATATGAGCAGTTCTTC
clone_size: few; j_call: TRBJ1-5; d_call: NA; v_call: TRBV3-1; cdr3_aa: CASSRTYSNQPQHF; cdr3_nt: TGTGCCAGCAGCCGGACTTATAGCAATCAGCCCCAGCATTTT
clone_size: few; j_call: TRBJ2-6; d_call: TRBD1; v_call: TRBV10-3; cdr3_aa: CAISLDRGLGGANVLTF; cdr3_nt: TGTGCCATCAGTTTGGACAGGGGGCTGGGCGGGGCCAACGTCCTGACTTTC
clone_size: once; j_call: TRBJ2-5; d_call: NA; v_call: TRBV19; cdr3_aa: CASGRETQYF; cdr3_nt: TGTGCCAGTGGGAGGGAGACCCAGTACTTC
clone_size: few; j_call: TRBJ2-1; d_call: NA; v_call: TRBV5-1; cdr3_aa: CASSRGRQGGHNEQFF; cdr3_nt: TGCGCCAGCAGCCGGGGGAGACAGGGCGGTCACAATGAGCAGTTCTTC
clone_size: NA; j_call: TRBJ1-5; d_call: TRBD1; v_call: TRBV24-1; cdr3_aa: CATSEWDRYQPQHF; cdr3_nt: TGTGCCACCAGTGAGTGGGACAGGTATCAGCCCCAGCATTTT
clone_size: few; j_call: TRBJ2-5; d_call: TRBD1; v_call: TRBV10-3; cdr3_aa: CAISGQGEVQETQYF; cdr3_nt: TGTGCCATCAGTGGACAGGGGGAGGTCCAAGAGACCCAGTACTTC
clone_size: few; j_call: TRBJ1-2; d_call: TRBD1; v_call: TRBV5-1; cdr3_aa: CASSSAQGAAYGYTF; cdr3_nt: TGCGCCAGCAGCTCGGCACAGGGGGCGGCCTATGGCTACACCTTC
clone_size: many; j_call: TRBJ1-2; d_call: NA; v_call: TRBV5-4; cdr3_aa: CASSFSRAAGYTF; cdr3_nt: TGTGCCAGCAGCTTCTCCAGGGCTGCCGGCTACACCTTC
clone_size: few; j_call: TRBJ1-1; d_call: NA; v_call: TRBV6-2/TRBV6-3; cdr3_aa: CASNPGLQGRAEAFF; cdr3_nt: TGTGCCAGCAATCCGGGCCTCCAGGGAAGGGCTGAAGCTTTCTTT
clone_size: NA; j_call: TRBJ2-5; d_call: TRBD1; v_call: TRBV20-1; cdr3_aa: CSAAGQGRETQYF; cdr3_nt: TGCAGTGCGGCCGGACAGGGGAGAGAGACCCAGTACTTC
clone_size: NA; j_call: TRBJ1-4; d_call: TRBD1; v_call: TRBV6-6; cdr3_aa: CASSYGTGGSTNEKLFF; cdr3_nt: TGTGCCAGCAGTTATGGGACAGGGGGTTCCACTAATGAAAAACTGTTTTTT
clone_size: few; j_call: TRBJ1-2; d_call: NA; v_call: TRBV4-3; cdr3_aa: CASSQALGSYTF; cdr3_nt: TGCGCCAGCAGCCAAGCCCTAGGAAGCTACACCTTC
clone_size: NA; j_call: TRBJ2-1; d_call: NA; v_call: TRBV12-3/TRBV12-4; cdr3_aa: CASSSGTRPYNEQFF; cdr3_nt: TGTGCCAGCAGTTCAGGCACTAGACCCTACAATGAGCAGTTCTTC
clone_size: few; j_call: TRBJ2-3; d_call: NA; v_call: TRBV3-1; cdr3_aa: CASSQDHYRTDTQYF; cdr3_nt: TGTGCCAGCAGCCAAGACCACTACCGCACAGATACGCAGTATTTT
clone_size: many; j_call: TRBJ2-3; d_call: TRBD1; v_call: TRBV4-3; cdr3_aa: CASSQQGVSTDTQYF; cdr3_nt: TGCGCCAGCAGCCAACAGGGGGTGAGCACAGATACGCAGTATTTT
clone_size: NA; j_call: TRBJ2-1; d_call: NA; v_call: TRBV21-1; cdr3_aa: CASSKPFDLGAGAYNEQFF; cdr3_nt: TGTGCCAGCAGCAAACCGTTCGATTTGGGGGCGGGGGCCTACAATGAGCAGTTCTTC
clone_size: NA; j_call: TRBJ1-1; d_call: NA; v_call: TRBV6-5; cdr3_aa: CASSYRARFMNTEAFF; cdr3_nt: TGTGCCAGCAGTTACCGGGCCAGATTCATGAACACTGAAGCTTTCTTT
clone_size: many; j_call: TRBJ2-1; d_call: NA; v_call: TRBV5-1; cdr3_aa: CASSVSPGDEQFF; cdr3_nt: TGCGCCAGCAGCGTTAGTCCCGGCGATGAGCAGTTCTTC
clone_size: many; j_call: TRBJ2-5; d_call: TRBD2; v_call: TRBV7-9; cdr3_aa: CASSPGGTSKETQYF; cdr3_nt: TGTGCCAGCAGCCCCGGGGGGACTAGCAAAGAGACCCAGTACTTC
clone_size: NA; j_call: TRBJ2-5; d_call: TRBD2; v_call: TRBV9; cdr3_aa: CASSWGTSGTETQYF; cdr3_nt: TGTGCCAGCAGCTGGGGGACTAGCGGGACAGAGACCCAGTACTTC
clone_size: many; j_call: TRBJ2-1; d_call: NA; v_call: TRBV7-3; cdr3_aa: CASSSTALGREQFF; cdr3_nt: TGTGCCAGCAGCTCCACCGCTTTGGGTAGGGAGCAGTTCTTC
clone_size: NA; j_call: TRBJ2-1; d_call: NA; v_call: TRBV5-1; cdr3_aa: CASSPNSYNEQFF; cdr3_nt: TGCGCCAGCAGTCCAAACTCCTACAATGAGCAGTTCTTC
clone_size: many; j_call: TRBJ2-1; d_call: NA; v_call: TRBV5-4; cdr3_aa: CASSPRQHHSYNEQFF; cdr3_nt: TGTGCCAGCAGCCCGAGACAGCACCACTCCTACAATGAGCAGTTCTTC
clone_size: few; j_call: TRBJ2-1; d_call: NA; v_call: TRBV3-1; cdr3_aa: CASRPTAGDPFF; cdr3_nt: TGTGCCAGCAGGCCCACCGCAGGGGATCCGTTCTTC
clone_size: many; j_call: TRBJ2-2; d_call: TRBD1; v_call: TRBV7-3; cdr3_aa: CASSYRGGELFF; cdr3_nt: TGTGCCAGCAGCTACAGGGGGGGGGAGCTGTTTTTT
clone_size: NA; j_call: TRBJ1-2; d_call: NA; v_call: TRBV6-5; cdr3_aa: CASSFSLGTSYTF; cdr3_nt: TGTGCCAGCAGTTTCTCGTTGGGGACTAGCTACACCTTC
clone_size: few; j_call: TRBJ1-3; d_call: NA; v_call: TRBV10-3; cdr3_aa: CAISLDGRSGNTIYF; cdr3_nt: TGTGCCATCAGCCTGGACGGCCGCTCTGGAAACACCATATATTTT
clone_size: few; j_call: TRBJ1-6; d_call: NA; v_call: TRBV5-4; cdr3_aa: CASSPRGTPYNSPLHF; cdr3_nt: TGTGCCAGCAGCCCGCGTGGGACACCTTATAATTCACCCCTCCACTTT
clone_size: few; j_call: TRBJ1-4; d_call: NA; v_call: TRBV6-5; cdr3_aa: CASSYSAGRGEKLFF; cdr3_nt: TGTGCCAGCAGTTACTCGGCCGGGAGGGGAGAAAAACTGTTTTTT
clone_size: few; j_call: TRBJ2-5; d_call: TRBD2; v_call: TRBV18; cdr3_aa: CASSLWTSGTQETQYF; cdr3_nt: TGTGCCAGCTCACTCTGGACTAGCGGAACCCAAGAGACCCAGTACTTC
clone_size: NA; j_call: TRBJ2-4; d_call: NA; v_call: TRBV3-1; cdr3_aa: CASSQGGHLAKNIQYF; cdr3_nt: TGTGCCAGCAGCCAAGGGGGGCATCTAGCCAAAAACATTCAGTACTTC